This T cell receptor beta chain was identified during a study of shared clonotypes between healthy human individuals. Findings of the study overall: Four donors shared about 5% of their naive CD4 clonotypes. Clonotypes shared by all four donors outscored non-shared clonotypes in generation probability.

As for this clone: Its antigen is not identified.

The CDR3 totals 16 residues. Germline values: CDR1 LNHDA, CDR2 SQIVND (reference sequence). Trimming stripped 6 bases from V and 5 bases from J, with 20 bases between. Per the original methods: ImmunoSEQ junction-only sequences lacked quality scores, so their filtering differed. TCRdb's copy holds only in-frame clones and misses some; the assay was immunoSEQ multiplex PCR. That table furnishes V, J and clone size, whereas the DNA furnished D and trimming. Of 850,000 to 1,200,000 clones in the sample, under 80% were seen once. Sequencing was done on a sample of memory CD4+ T cells sorted from blood. The subset denotes: CD45RA-negative fraction. This TCR came from a man younger than 35 in good health. This chain uses TRBV19 with TRBJ2-1; D might be TRBD2 (6 bases). The CDR3 here is CASSTPGGSMDNEQFF. The CDR3 DNA is TGTGCCAGTAGCACCCCTGGAGGGAGCATGGACAATGAGCAGTTCTTC.